This TCR beta chain was captured in a study of T cell repertoires in cytomegalovirus infection. Study at large: CMV infection and matching HLA type were both indicated by public TCR beta signatures.

As to this clonotype: What it recognizes is unknown.

Findings and caveats of the study: Carriers of CMV and the relevant HLA type were discriminated by public TCR beta frequency.

The CDR3 runs to 18 residues. In germline, CDR1 is SGHTA, CDR2 FQGTGA. Trimming cost V 0 bases and J 4 bases; bases outside gene matches: 9. TCRdb redid the calling of the reads with MiXCR, one entry per CDR3 protein. Here the sample spans fewer than 550,000 distinct CDR3 sequences, 16% being singletons. The sequence came from a human donor in good health (CMV status not recorded). Some clones in this sample may be carry-over from other donors' samples. Sample: CD8+ T cells from PBMCs. The chain links TRBV7-3 to TRBJ2-1; 10 nucleotides align to TRBD2. This chain's CDR3 is CASSLTSSSGGPYNEQFF. In nucleotides, the CDR3 is TGTGCCAGCAGCTTAACGTCGTCTAGCGGGGGCCCGTACAATGAGCAGTTCTTC.